The next 5 T cell receptor beta chains were all read from a single sample in a study of blood T cells in healthy people across ages. With a J-beta primer mix and a sample-barcoded 5' primer, a second PCR ran roughly 6 to 11 cycles. TCRdb ran MiXCR on the 5' RACE reads and lists one entry per CDR3 protein. The repertoire holds 700,000 or so distinct CDR3 sequences, with 40% to 45% as singletons. Input material: blood. The receptors derive from a man older than 75 in good health.

The chain recombines TRBV11-2 with TRBJ2-1; maybe TRBD2 (7 bases). The CDR3 runs 16 residues. The V end was cut by 1 base, the J end by 4 bases, with 14 bases between. Germline V gives CDR1 SGHAT, CDR2 FQNNGV. The CDR3 DNA sequence: TGTGCCAGCAGCTTAGGGCAGGGAGGGGGTTACAATGAGCAGTTCTTC. Encoded protein: CASSLGQGGGYNEQFF.

The chain joins TRBV5-8 to TRBJ1-4; no firm D call. The CDR3 consists of 15 residues. Germline V gene sequence: CDR1 SGHTS, CDR2 YDEGEE. Trimming left V 5 bases short and J 4 bases short, with 15 bases between. The DNA of the CDR3 is TGTGCCAGCAGATCCGGCGGGCAGGTTAATGAAAAACTGTTTTTT. The encoded protein is CASRSGGQVNEKLFF.

J is TRBJ1-5 and V is TRBV7-2; 10 positions match TRBD1. The junction had 6 bases not matched to a gene; V was cut back by 3 bases and J by 7 bases. Germline CDR1 SGHTA, CDR2 FQGNSA. CDR3 size: 15 residues. CDR3 protein: CASSFIQTGGQPQHF. Here the CDR3 DNA reads TGTGCCAGCAGCTTTATACAGACAGGGGGCCAGCCCCAGCATTTT.

The genes are TRBV20-1 and TRBJ1-5; D is unclear. CDR3 length: 13 residues. Germline-derived CDR1 and CDR2 are DFQATT and SNEGSKA (reference sequence). Deletions cut 3 bases from V and 0 bases from J, with 6 bases between. DNA for the CDR3: TGCAGTGCTAGCGGGGTTAGCAATCAGCCCCAGCATTTT. Protein: CSASGVSNQPQHF.

The gene calls are TRBV5-1 and TRBJ2-1, with D possibly matching TRBD2 (6 bases). Germline V lookup: CDR1 SGHRS, CDR2 YFSETQ. The CDR3 spans 14 residues. The germline V and J ends were trimmed by 5 bases and 8 bases, with 17 bases remaining between them. In nucleotides, the CDR3 is TGCGCCAGCAGTGGAGGAGGGCTGGTAGATGAGCAGTTCTTC. Protein sequence: CASSGGGLVDEQFF.